Listed below are T cell receptor beta chains from one sample, sequenced in a study of T cell repertoires in cytomegalovirus infection. TCRdb reprocessed the reads via MiXCR and lists one record per CDR3 protein. The top ten hold 20% to 30% of the sample, which has nearly 550,000 distinct CDR3 sequences, about 15% seen once. Sequenced sample: CD8+ T cells from PBMCs. These receptors came from a human donor in good health (CMV status not recorded). Some clones in this sample may be carry-over from other donors' samples. CDR3s include the opening cysteine and the closing phenylalanine or tryptophan. D genes are given only for firm matches. Clone size, where shown, is once, few, many, or a class for clones that have expanded.

v_call: TRBV11-3
clone_size: few
d_call: TRBD1
j_call: TRBJ2-1
cdr3_nt: TGTGCCAGCAGCCTCACGGGACAGGGATATTACAATGAGCAGTTCTTC
cdr3_aa: CASSLTGQGYYNEQFF

v_call: TRBV24-1
clone_size: few
d_call: NA
j_call: TRBJ2-6
cdr3_nt: TGTGCCACCAGTGATTTGCGACACTCCAACGTCCTGACTTTC
cdr3_aa: CATSDLRHSNVLTF

v_call: TRBV3-1
clone_size: few
d_call: TRBD2
j_call: TRBJ2-7
cdr3_nt: TGTGCCAGCAGCCAAGGACCGACTAGCGGGTACGAGCAGTACTTC
cdr3_aa: CASSQGPTSGYEQYF

v_call: TRBV7-8
clone_size: many
d_call: TRBD2
j_call: TRBJ2-3
cdr3_nt: TGTGCCAGCAGCGATAGACTAGCGGGGGCCACAGATACGCAGTATTTT
cdr3_aa: CASSDRLAGATDTQYF

v_call: TRBV2
clone_size: many
d_call: TRBD1
j_call: TRBJ1-5
cdr3_nt: TGTGCCAGCGGACAGGCTCCTCATAGCAATCAGCCCCAGCATTTT
cdr3_aa: CASGQAPHSNQPQHF

v_call: TRBV7-9
clone_size: many
d_call: NA
j_call: TRBJ1-1
cdr3_nt: TGTGCCAGCACCCCTCAAAAGACGGACACTGAAGCTTTCTTT
cdr3_aa: CASTPQKTDTEAFF

v_call: TRBV19
clone_size: NA
d_call: NA
j_call: TRBJ2-7
cdr3_nt: TGTGCCAGTAGTCTTTTTGTTGGGTCCTACGAGCAGTACTTC
cdr3_aa: CASSLFVGSYEQYF

v_call: TRBV27
clone_size: many
d_call: NA
j_call: TRBJ2-3
cdr3_nt: TGTGCCAGCTTCCCTCCGAGGAGGGGGCAATCAGATACGCAGTATTTT
cdr3_aa: CASFPPRRGQSDTQYF

v_call: TRBV5-1
clone_size: NA
d_call: NA
j_call: TRBJ2-5
cdr3_nt: TGCGCCAGCAGCTTCAGGAGTCGCCAAGAGACCCAGTACTTC
cdr3_aa: CASSFRSRQETQYF

v_call: TRBV7-9
clone_size: many
d_call: TRBD2
j_call: TRBJ2-1
cdr3_nt: TGTGCCAGCGGCACTAGCGGGAGTTATGAGCAGTTCTTC
cdr3_aa: CASGTSGSYEQFF

v_call: TRBV9
clone_size: few
d_call: TRBD1
j_call: TRBJ2-5
cdr3_nt: TGTGCCAGCAGCGGGAACAGGGGGCCAGGGGGGACCCAGTACTTC
cdr3_aa: CASSGNRGPGGTQYF

v_call: TRBV19
clone_size: few
d_call: NA
j_call: TRBJ1-2
cdr3_nt: TGTGCCAGTAGTATCCTCGGGACAAACTATGGCTACACCTTC
cdr3_aa: CASSILGTNYGYTF

v_call: TRBV7-3
clone_size: NA
d_call: NA
j_call: TRBJ1-6
cdr3_nt: TGTGCCAGCCCCGCCGAAGGGGCGTCCTATAATTCACCCCTCCACTTT
cdr3_aa: CASPAEGASYNSPLHF

v_call: TRBV7-6
clone_size: many
d_call: TRBD1
j_call: TRBJ2-7
cdr3_nt: TGTGCCAGCAGCTTAGTAGGGGACAGGGTAGGCGACGAGCAGTACTTC
cdr3_aa: CASSLVGDRVGDEQYF

v_call: TRBV7-6
clone_size: many
d_call: TRBD2
j_call: TRBJ2-7
cdr3_nt: TGTGCCAGCAGCTTAGGTGCCCTAGCGGGAGCTTACGAGCAGTACTTC
cdr3_aa: CASSLGALAGAYEQYF

v_call: TRBV2
clone_size: NA
d_call: TRBD2
j_call: TRBJ2-1
cdr3_nt: TGTGCCAGCAGGAACGGACTAGCGACACTCCCAAACTACAATGAGCAGTTCTTC
cdr3_aa: CASRNGLATLPNYNEQFF

v_call: TRBV6-1
clone_size: NA
d_call: TRBD1
j_call: TRBJ2-7
cdr3_nt: TGTGCCAGCATTGAGTTAACAGGGGGTTTCTACGAGCAGTACTTC
cdr3_aa: CASIELTGGFYEQYF

v_call: TRBV11-3
clone_size: many
d_call: NA
j_call: TRBJ2-1
cdr3_nt: TGTGCCAGCAGCCCTACTAGGAGGGTTTACAATGAGCAGTTCTTC
cdr3_aa: CASSPTRRVYNEQFF

v_call: TRBV27
clone_size: few
d_call: NA
j_call: TRBJ2-1
cdr3_nt: TGTGCCAGTGGACTGGCGAGGGAGCAGTTCTTC
cdr3_aa: CASGLAREQFF

v_call: TRBV6-1
clone_size: NA
d_call: NA
j_call: TRBJ1-4
cdr3_nt: TGTGCCAGCAGTGTAAAGATCTCCAATGAAAAACTGTTTTTT
cdr3_aa: CASSVKISNEKLFF

v_call: TRBV6-2/TRBV6-3
clone_size: many
d_call: NA
j_call: TRBJ2-7
cdr3_nt: TGTGCCAGCAGTTCGCACAGGGCCGAGCAGTACTTC
cdr3_aa: CASSSHRAEQYF

v_call: TRBV29-1
clone_size: few
d_call: NA
j_call: TRBJ2-7
cdr3_nt: TGCAGCGTTGAAGAGTCACCCTACGAGCAGTACTTC
cdr3_aa: CSVEESPYEQYF

v_call: TRBV20-1
clone_size: NA
d_call: NA
j_call: TRBJ2-5
cdr3_nt: TGCAGTGCTAGGTCTACGGGGGTTGGAGAGACCCAGTACTTC
cdr3_aa: CSARSTGVGETQYF

v_call: TRBV27
clone_size: many
d_call: TRBD1
j_call: TRBJ2-4
cdr3_nt: TGTGCCAGCAGCGATGGGACAGGGGGAAACATTCAGTACTTC
cdr3_aa: CASSDGTGGNIQYF

v_call: TRBV9
clone_size: few
d_call: NA
j_call: TRBJ2-5
cdr3_nt: TGTGCCAGCTGCCCCAAGGGGGGGTCCCAAGAGACCCAGTACTTC
cdr3_aa: CASCPKGGSQETQYF

v_call: TRBV5-1
clone_size: NA
d_call: NA
j_call: TRBJ1-6
cdr3_nt: TGCGCCAGCAGCGGGAGAGACTCACCCCTCCACTTT
cdr3_aa: CASSGRDSPLHF

v_call: TRBV12-3/TRBV12-4
clone_size: many
d_call: NA
j_call: TRBJ2-2
cdr3_nt: TGTGCCAGCAGCCCGGCACTTACCGGGGAGCTGTTTTTT
cdr3_aa: CASSPALTGELFF

v_call: TRBV7-9
clone_size: many
d_call: NA
j_call: TRBJ1-2
cdr3_nt: TGTGCCAGCAGCTTAGCGAGGGGGAATGGCTACACCTTC
cdr3_aa: CASSLARGNGYTF

v_call: TRBV7-9
clone_size: many
d_call: TRBD1
j_call: TRBJ2-5
cdr3_nt: TGTGCCAGCACCCCCCGATTGTTGACAGGGGAACAAGAGACCCAGTACTTC
cdr3_aa: CASTPRLLTGEQETQYF

v_call: TRBV11-2
clone_size: few
d_call: NA
j_call: TRBJ1-2
cdr3_nt: TGTGCCAGCAGCTTAGGGTATGAGGGGGTGAGCAGCTATGGCTACACCTTC
cdr3_aa: CASSLGYEGVSSYGYTF

v_call: TRBV10-3
clone_size: many
d_call: NA
j_call: TRBJ2-1
cdr3_nt: TGTGCCATCAGTGAAAGTAGCGGAATCTACAATGAGCAGTTCTTC
cdr3_aa: CAISESSGIYNEQFF

v_call: TRBV6-2/TRBV6-3
clone_size: NA
d_call: NA
j_call: TRBJ2-7
cdr3_nt: TGTGCCAGCAGTGACCGGGGGTTTTACGAGCAGTACTTC
cdr3_aa: CASSDRGFYEQYF

v_call: TRBV7-9
clone_size: many
d_call: NA
j_call: TRBJ2-7
cdr3_nt: TGTGCCAGCAGCTGGGGCGAGACACCCTCCTACGAGCAGTACTTC
cdr3_aa: CASSWGETPSYEQYF

v_call: TRBV14
clone_size: NA
d_call: NA
j_call: TRBJ2-7
cdr3_nt: TGTGCCAGCAGCCAAATCCCTGCCTACGAGCAGTACTTC
cdr3_aa: CASSQIPAYEQYF

v_call: TRBV5-1
clone_size: NA
d_call: TRBD1
j_call: TRBJ1-3
cdr3_nt: TGCGCCAGCAGTCTCCCGCGGACAGGGGGCGGTGGAAACACCATATATTTT
cdr3_aa: CASSLPRTGGGGNTIYF

v_call: TRBV14
clone_size: many
d_call: NA
j_call: TRBJ2-7
cdr3_nt: TGTGCCAGCAGCCAAGACGTAACCTACGAGCAGTACTTC
cdr3_aa: CASSQDVTYEQYF

v_call: TRBV7-8
clone_size: many
d_call: NA
j_call: TRBJ2-2
cdr3_nt: TGTGCCAGCAGCTTAGTATCGGGGGGCGACGCCGGGGAGCTGTTTTTT
cdr3_aa: CASSLVSGGDAGELFF

v_call: TRBV29-1
clone_size: NA
d_call: TRBD2
j_call: TRBJ2-1
cdr3_nt: TGCAGCGTGGAAGCCGGGACTAGCAGGAACAATGAGCAGTTCTTC
cdr3_aa: CSVEAGTSRNNEQFF

v_call: TRBV12-3/TRBV12-4
clone_size: NA
d_call: NA
j_call: TRBJ1-3
cdr3_nt: TGTGCAAGCAGTTCCACAGGCTATGGAAACACCATATATTTT
cdr3_aa: CASSSTGYGNTIYF

v_call: TRBV20-1
clone_size: few
d_call: NA
j_call: TRBJ2-6
cdr3_nt: TGCAGTGCTAGGAGCCTTAGGGGATCTGGGGCCAACGTCCTGACTTTC
cdr3_aa: CSARSLRGSGANVLTF

v_call: TRBV5-1
clone_size: NA
d_call: TRBD1
j_call: TRBJ1-2
cdr3_nt: TGCGCCAGCAGCAGCGGACAGGGGGGAAGGTATGGCTACACCTTC
cdr3_aa: CASSSGQGGRYGYTF

v_call: TRBV6-6
clone_size: many
d_call: NA
j_call: TRBJ1-4
cdr3_nt: TGTGCCAGCAGTAGGGTCACGGGGTGGCCTAATGAAAAACTGTTTTTT
cdr3_aa: CASSRVTGWPNEKLFF

v_call: TRBV2
clone_size: NA
d_call: NA
j_call: TRBJ2-7
cdr3_nt: TGTGCCAGCACCGGAGTAAGGTACTACGAGCAGTACTTC
cdr3_aa: CASTGVRYYEQYF

v_call: TRBV9
clone_size: few
d_call: TRBD2
j_call: TRBJ2-5
cdr3_nt: TGTGCCAGCAGCGCCCCACTAGCGGGGGGAGCGGAGACCCAGTACTTC
cdr3_aa: CASSAPLAGGAETQYF

v_call: TRBV5-3
clone_size: once
d_call: NA
j_call: TRBJ1-2
cdr3_nt: TGTGCCAGCAGCTTGGAGGCCTATGGCTACACCTTC
cdr3_aa: CASSLEAYGYTF

v_call: TRBV27
clone_size: many
d_call: NA
j_call: TRBJ1-1
cdr3_nt: TGTGCCAGCAGTCTAGAGGTCGGTATGAACACTGAAGCTTTCTTT
cdr3_aa: CASSLEVGMNTEAFF

v_call: TRBV3-1
clone_size: NA
d_call: NA
j_call: TRBJ2-1
cdr3_nt: TGTGCCAGCAGCCAAAGGGGGGGAGACTACAATGAGCAGTTCTTC
cdr3_aa: CASSQRGGDYNEQFF

v_call: TRBV19
clone_size: few
d_call: TRBD1
j_call: TRBJ2-7
cdr3_nt: TGTGCCAGTAGTCTTCGTGACAGGGCTACCTACGAGCAGTACTTC
cdr3_aa: CASSLRDRATYEQYF

v_call: TRBV27
clone_size: many
d_call: TRBD1
j_call: TRBJ2-2
cdr3_nt: TGTGCCAGCAGTTCCTTCAGGGGGCCGAACACCGGGGAGCTGTTTTTT
cdr3_aa: CASSSFRGPNTGELFF

v_call: TRBV5-4
clone_size: NA
d_call: NA
j_call: TRBJ1-2
cdr3_nt: TGTGCCAGCAGCGATCAGGGGCCACAGGGCTACACCTTC
cdr3_aa: CASSDQGPQGYTF

v_call: TRBV7-8
clone_size: NA
d_call: NA
j_call: TRBJ2-1
cdr3_nt: TGTGCCAGAAGCTTTCGACGGTCCGACAATGAGCAGTTCTTC
cdr3_aa: CARSFRRSDNEQFF

v_call: TRBV28
clone_size: many
d_call: NA
j_call: TRBJ2-7
cdr3_nt: TGTGCCAGTAGTCAGGGGCCGTTGTACGAGCAGCACTTC
cdr3_aa: CASSQGPLYEQHF

v_call: TRBV19
clone_size: many
d_call: NA
j_call: TRBJ2-5
cdr3_nt: TGTGCCAGTAGTAGAGGGCCCGAGTACCAAGAGACCCAGTACTTC
cdr3_aa: CASSRGPEYQETQYF

v_call: TRBV28
clone_size: few
d_call: NA
j_call: TRBJ2-7
cdr3_nt: TGTGCCAGCAGTTCTGGGGTCGAGCAGTACTTC
cdr3_aa: CASSSGVEQYF

v_call: TRBV5-1
clone_size: NA
d_call: NA
j_call: TRBJ1-3
cdr3_nt: TGCGCCAGCAGCTTGGCCCCGGGTCGCTCTGGAAACACCATATATTTT
cdr3_aa: CASSLAPGRSGNTIYF

v_call: TRBV28
clone_size: many
d_call: TRBD1
j_call: TRBJ2-3
cdr3_nt: TGTGCCAGCAGTTTAGCCTGGGGACAGATTAGCACAGATACGCAGTATTTT
cdr3_aa: CASSLAWGQISTDTQYF

v_call: TRBV5-1
clone_size: few
d_call: NA
j_call: TRBJ2-7
cdr3_nt: TGCGCCAGCAACCACTTCGAGGGGGTTCTTTACGAGCAGTACTTC
cdr3_aa: CASNHFEGVLYEQYF

v_call: TRBV2
clone_size: NA
d_call: NA
j_call: TRBJ1-1
cdr3_nt: TGTGCCAGCATAGGCAGGCCGAACTTGAACACTGAAGCTTTCTTT
cdr3_aa: CASIGRPNLNTEAFF